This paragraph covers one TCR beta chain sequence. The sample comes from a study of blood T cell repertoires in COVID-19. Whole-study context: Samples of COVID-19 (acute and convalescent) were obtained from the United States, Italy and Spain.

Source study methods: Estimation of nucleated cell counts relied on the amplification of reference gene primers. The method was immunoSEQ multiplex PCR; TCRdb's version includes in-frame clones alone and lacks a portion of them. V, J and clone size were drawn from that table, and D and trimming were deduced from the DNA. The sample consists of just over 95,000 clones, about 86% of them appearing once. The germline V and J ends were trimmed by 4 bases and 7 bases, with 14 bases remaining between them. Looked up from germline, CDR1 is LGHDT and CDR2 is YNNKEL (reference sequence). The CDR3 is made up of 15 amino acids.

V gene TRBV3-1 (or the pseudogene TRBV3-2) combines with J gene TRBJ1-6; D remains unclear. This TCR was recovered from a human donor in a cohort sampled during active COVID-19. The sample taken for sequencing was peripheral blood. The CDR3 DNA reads TGTGCCAGCAGCCCGCGGGAGGGATCGAATTCACCCCTCCACTTT. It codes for CASSPREGSNSPLHF.